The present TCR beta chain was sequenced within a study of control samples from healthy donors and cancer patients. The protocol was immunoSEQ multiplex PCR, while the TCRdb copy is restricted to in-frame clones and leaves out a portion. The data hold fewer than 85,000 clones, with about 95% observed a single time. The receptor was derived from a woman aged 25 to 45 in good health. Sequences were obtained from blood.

CDR3 nucleotides: TGCGCCAGCAGCTGGGGGGCAGGGGGCTACAATGAGCAGTTCTTC. This sequence encodes CASSWGAGGYNEQFF. V and J are TRBV10-1 and TRBJ2-1; perhaps TRBD1 as D (7 bases). Between the trimmed V and J ends, which lost 6 bases and 3 bases, there was a span of 15 bases. The CDR3 has 15 amino acids. In germline, CDR1 is WNHNN, CDR2 SYGVQD (reference sequence).